This TCR beta chain stems from a study of T-cell reconstitution after alpha-beta-depleted transplantation in children. A library of TCRbeta sequences, prepared with unique molecular identifiers, was generated. TCRdb analysed the PCR reads with MiXCR anew, one entry per CDR3 protein. The table shows about 610,000 distinct CDR3 sequences, with 10% to 13% occurring only once. The sample holds a few counts of this clonotype. The germline CDR1 and CDR2 sequences are GTSNPN and SVGIG (reference sequence). The CDR3 has 12 amino acids. V was clipped by 3 bases and J by 7 bases, with 10 bases between them. The sample in question was PBMCs from the stem cell graft donor, obtained from the stem cell graft. This chain uses TRBV30 with TRBJ2-4; D unclear. This receptor was obtained from a human donor who donated a stem cell graft to a child with acute myeloid leukemia. CDR3 amino acids: CAWRLSSNIQYF. CDR3 nucleotides: TGTGCCTGGAGACTGAGCTCGAACATTCAGTACTTC.